The rows below give T cell receptor beta chains drawn from one sample of a study of long-term antiretroviral therapy in people with HIV. The table came from immunoSEQ multiplex PCR; TCRdb's copy has only in-frame clones and leaves some out. This sample carries roughly 20,000 clones, 60% to 80% of them seen once, and the ten largest clones take more than 10%. The specimen comprised unsorted PBMCs, sampled 2.3 years after starting antiretroviral therapy. These receptor sequences come from a woman aged 40 to 50 with HIV. CDR3s leave out the opening cysteine and the closing phenylalanine or tryptophan. Where a row states a size, it is once, few, many or the class of an expanded clone; other rows omit it.

V,J,size,CDR3
TRBV7-2,TRBJ2-6,-,ASSARDRGRTGANVLT
TRBV29-1,TRBJ2-5,-,SGGGGGETQY
TRBV27,TRBJ1-5,-,ASSLSGASNQPQH
TRBV19,TRBJ1-5,-,ASTKDRVVRQPQH
TRBV19,TRBJ1-5,-,ASTPGAYSNQPQH
TRBV9,TRBJ2-7,-,ASSPIPDYEQY
TRBV4-2,TRBJ1-1,-,ASSLEGWLTEAF
TRBV4-2,TRBJ2-5,-,ASSQFEQETQY
TRBV4-3,TRBJ2-7,-,ASSQVQGGTYEQY
TRBV18,TRBJ1-5,-,ASSSGPGNQPQH
TRBV7-8,TRBJ2-1,-,ASSLAGDNSYNEQF
TRBV29-1,TRBJ2-7,-,SVEFFLTGGIYEQY
TRBV29-1,TRBJ1-1,-,SVAQGTNTEAF
TRBV7-8,TRBJ2-5,-,ASSSRPTGVQETQY
TRBV5-1,TRBJ2-1,-,ASSRGQGDEQF
TRBV4-2,TRBJ2-3,-,ASSYQEGGGTDTQY
TRBV4-2,TRBJ1-2,-,ASSPTEYYGYT
TRBV25-1,TRBJ2-7,-,ASSEFGRVSYEQY
TRBV5-4,TRBJ2-1,once,ASSLNDRTGNEQF
TRBV9,TRBJ1-2,-,ASTARAGTNYGYT
TRBV15,TRBJ1-2,few,ATSRDEYGYT
TRBV11-1,TRBJ2-1,-,ASTPSWHEQF
TRBV30,TRBJ2-1,-,AWRLGGAGNEQF
TRBV2,TRBJ1-5,few,ASSDRGFEPQH
TRBV27,TRBJ2-2,large,ATSWGGLNTGELF
TRBV11-2,TRBJ2-1,-,ASSFSGVSYNEQF
TRBV9,TRBJ2-7,once,ASSPSGLSSYEQY
TRBV9,TRBJ1-1,-,ASSVVSVNTEAF
TRBV7-9,TRBJ1-4,-,ASSDDRGIPTNEKLF
TRBV7-9,TRBJ1-5,few,ASSSDSNQPQH
TRBV19,TRBJ2-1,-,ASRRFLAGSYNEQF
TRBV5-6,TRBJ2-7,few,ASSFKTPLVYEQY
TRBV6-5,TRBJ2-1,-,ASSSQGASYNEQF
TRBV27,TRBJ1-5,-,ASRVGAGNQPQH
TRBV7-2,TRBJ1-1,once,ASSPEGQMRGRAF
TRBV6-4,TRBJ2-1,-,ASSEMGQGAYEQF
TRBV7-9,TRBJ2-2,-,ASSHGQFTGELF
TRBV27,TRBJ1-1,-,ASSLYPGRVNTEAF
TRBV20-1,TRBJ1-4,-,SVDFREKLF
TRBV30,TRBJ2-2,-,AWLLFGELF
TRBV9,TRBJ2-1,-,ASSPTWGAPGLAGARDEQF
TRBV6-5,TRBJ1-2,-,ASSYDSGADYGYT
TRBV4-3,TRBJ1-1,-,ASSPHPTGDGNTEAF
TRBV2,TRBJ2-7,-,ASSEFGGINEQY
TRBV10-2,TRBJ2-5,-,ASTTGPYQETQY
TRBV18,TRBJ2-7,-,ASSPSGTQYEQY
TRBV4-2,TRBJ1-2,-,ASSQDYGQGFIGYT
TRBV9,TRBJ1-1,-,ASTEGAGALNTEAF
TRBV23-1,TRBJ2-7,-,ASNPLEVLCSYEQY
TRBV4-1,TRBJ2-7,-,ASSQALRDRGYEQY